Reported below is one T cell receptor beta chain. Its antigen is undetermined. The record originates from a study of T cell responses to AZD1222 COVID-19 vaccine. The assay was immunoSEQ multiplex PCR, and TCRdb's table has in-frame clones only and misses some. The sample consists of more than 45,000 clones, approximately 84% of them appearing once. Study observations and caveats: Samples come after the peak T cell response, not at day 14. A mostly white British donor set with more females was recruited, and clonal diversity was possibly underestimated.

Trimming removed 2 bases from V and 7 bases from J; junction bases left unmatched: 9. Germline lookup yields CDR1 MGHRA and CDR2 YSYEKL. This CDR3 has 15 amino acids. This chain connects TRBV4-1 to TRBJ2-7, with TRBD2 matching over 9 bases. The sequence was collected from an adult in good health. The sequencing here drew on peripheral blood, taken on day 0 of AZD1222 vaccination. The CDR3 here is CASSQTEREAGEQYF. CDR3 in DNA: TGCGCCAGCAGCCAAACAGAGCGGGAGGCGGGGGAGCAGTACTTC.